This T cell receptor (beta chain) emerged from a study of CD8 T cells in Susac syndrome. As for the study in general: Patients with Susac syndrome had blood drawn and were at that point therapy-naive, on corticosteroids, or on intravenous immunoglobulin alone.

Study-wide findings and caveats: That the number of individuals in its TCR sequencing and HLA analysis was relatively small was acknowledged by the study.

Germline CDR1 is SEHNR and CDR2 is FQNEAQ (reference sequence). The V end lost 1 base, the J end lost 0 bases, and 3 bases lay between the germline ends. There are 13 residues in the CDR3. Comment on this clonotype: Its antigen is not known.

CD8+ and CD4+ T cells were negatively isolated; TEMRA cells were FACS-enriched. RNA was extracted with the RNeasy kit, and a quantity of about 0.45 to 1 ug was reverse transcribed using random hexamers. TCRdb ran MiXCR on the immunoSEQ multiplex PCR reads and lists one entry per CDR3 protein. Here the sample spans 85,000 to 95,000 distinct CDR3 sequences, roughly 94% being singletons. The chain has TRBV7-9 and TRBJ1-1; no firm D call. Sequencing input: CD4+ T cells from PBMCs. This sequence originates from a human donor with Susac syndrome. CDR3 sequence: CASSLVLNTEAFF. The CDR3 DNA follows: TGTGCCAGCAGCTTAGTCTTGAACACTGAAGCTTTCTTT.